This T cell receptor beta chain came from a study of identical twins (dated by TCRdb to 2016 to 2017). Broadly, across the study: TCR alpha and beta repertoires from monozygotic twins, unrelated adults of various ages and cord blood were deep-sequenced to test whether fetal clonotypes persist. To rule out contamination, replicate twin experiments were performed at different times with different library preparation protocols. Results the study describes overall, beyond this receptor: Abundant cord blood beta clonotypes carried fewer insertions; young adult naive repertoires showed a weaker similar trend, while memory repertoires showed none. In monozygotic twins, recombination models systematically underestimated out-of-frame TCR alpha sharing, but the models matched the sharing seen between unrelated individuals. In beta out-of-frame sequences, excess twin sharing was weaker, because having fewer shared sequences lowered the signal-to-noise ratio. Because the same donors could not be followed over many years, the conclusions depended on cross-sectional statistical analysis. Invariant T cells such as MAIT and iNKT could partly confound zero-insertion analyses, although diverse VJ usage argued against such confounding for most clonotypes. Compared with coincidental sharing between unrelated individuals, out-of-frame TCR alpha sequences shared between twins had an excess of sequences with low generation probability.

The method behind the library was 5' RACE. Reads for this sample came from an Illumina HiSeq 2000. A universal primer binding site was added through template switching, and the final cDNA carried a unique molecular identifier so that TCR cDNA molecules could be counted accurately. First-strand cDNA for TCR alpha and beta chains was synthesized from specific primers in the conserved constant-segment region. To control for contamination, each cDNA library was double barcoded with a SMART-Mk sample barcode plus Illumina barcodes. TruSeq adapter sequences and Illumina sample barcodes were added in two successive PCR steps. Sequencing of the TCR alpha and beta cDNA libraries was done on the Illumina HiSeq platform using custom primers. The authors' analysis ran thus. MiGEC was used to process raw reads and extract unique molecular identifiers, and MiXCR was used to find CDR3 positions. For each individual, recombination models were inferred using an EM algorithm with the repgenHMM and IGoR tools. Shared clonotype analysis was performed with the tcR package in R, normalizing sharing by the product of cloneset sizes. Out-of-frame nonproductive sequences were analyzed to study raw recombination free of thymic and clonal selection effects. The public sequencing data were trimmed at Q25 with fastp and processed into clonotypes with MiXCR by TCRdb, which kept only in-frame beta chains. Every entry covers one CDR3 protein and lists the most common genes and DNA from its rows. TCRdb's processing, not the authors', yielded these V and J calls. The sample records more than 1.5 million distinct CDR3 sequences, about 30% of which are singletons. The biggest ten clones account for roughly 0.3% of the sample.

This clonotype has a count of ten or more. Its antigen is unknown. No base qualities exist here, and no much larger clone lies one base off it. Every donor was a healthy Caucasian. The germline V gene (reference sequence) yields LGHDT for CDR1 and YNNKEL for CDR2. A distance of 8 bases separates the germline ends of V and J, which lose 4 bases and 1 base respectively. The CDR3 measures 14 amino acids from cysteine to phenylalanine. Only the CDR3 region is kept as DNA, spanning 42 bases read in frame from base 1. The chain was built from TRBV3-1 and TRBJ2-4, with no confidently assigned D gene. The sequence was obtained from a newborn girl in good health. The sequenced material came from cord blood. This receptor has the CDR3 CASSLLSAKNIQYF. At the DNA level, the sequence is TGTGCCAGCAGCCTCTTGTCGGCCAAAAACATTCAGTACTTC.